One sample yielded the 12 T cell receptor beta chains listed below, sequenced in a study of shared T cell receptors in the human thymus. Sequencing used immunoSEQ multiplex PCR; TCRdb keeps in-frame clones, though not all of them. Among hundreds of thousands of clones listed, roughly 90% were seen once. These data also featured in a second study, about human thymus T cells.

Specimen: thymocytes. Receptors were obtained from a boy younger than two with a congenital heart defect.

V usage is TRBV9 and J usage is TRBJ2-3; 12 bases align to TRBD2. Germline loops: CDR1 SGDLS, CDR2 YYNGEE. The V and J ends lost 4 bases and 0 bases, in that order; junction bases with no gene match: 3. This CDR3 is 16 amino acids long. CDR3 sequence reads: CASSFGLAGSTDTQYF. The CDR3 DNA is TGTGCCAGCAGCTTCGGACTAGCGGGAAGCACAGATACGCAGTATTTT. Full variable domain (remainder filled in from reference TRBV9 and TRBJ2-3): DSGVTQTPKHLITATGQRVTLRCSPRSGDLSVYWYQQSLDQGLQFLIQYYNGEERAKGNILERFSAQQFPDLHSELNLSSLELGDSALYFCASSFGLAGSTDTQYFGPGTRLTVL.

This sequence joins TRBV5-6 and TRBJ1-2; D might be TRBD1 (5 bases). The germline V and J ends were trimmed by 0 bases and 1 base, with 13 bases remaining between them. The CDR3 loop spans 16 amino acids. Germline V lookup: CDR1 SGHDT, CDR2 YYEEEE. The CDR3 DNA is TGTGCCAGCAGCTTGGGCAGGGTAGATCTTAACTATGGCTACACCTTC. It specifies CASSLGRVDLNYGYTF.

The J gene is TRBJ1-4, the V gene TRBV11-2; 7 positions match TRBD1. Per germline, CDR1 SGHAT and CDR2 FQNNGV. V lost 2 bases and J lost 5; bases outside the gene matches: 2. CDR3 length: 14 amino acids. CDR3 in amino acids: CASSLWGQNEKLFF. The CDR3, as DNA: TGTGCCAGCAGCTTATGGGGACAGAATGAAAAACTGTTTTTT.

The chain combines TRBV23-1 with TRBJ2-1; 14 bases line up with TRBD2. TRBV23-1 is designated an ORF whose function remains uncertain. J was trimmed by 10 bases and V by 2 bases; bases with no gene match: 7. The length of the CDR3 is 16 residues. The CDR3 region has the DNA TGCGCCAGCAGTCAACTTGGGACTAGCGGGAGTCGGGAGCAGTTCTTC. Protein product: CASSQLGTSGSREQFF.

The CDR3 bases are TGTGCCAGCAGCCCAGGACTCCCGGGAGCAACTAATGAAAAACTGTTTTTT. It codes for CASSPGLPGATNEKLFF. This chain links TRBV11-2 with TRBJ1-4; no definite D call. The V end lost 5 bases, the J end lost 0 bases, and 16 bases lay between the germline ends. In germline, CDR1 is SGHAT, CDR2 FQNNGV. This CDR3 is built from 17 residues.

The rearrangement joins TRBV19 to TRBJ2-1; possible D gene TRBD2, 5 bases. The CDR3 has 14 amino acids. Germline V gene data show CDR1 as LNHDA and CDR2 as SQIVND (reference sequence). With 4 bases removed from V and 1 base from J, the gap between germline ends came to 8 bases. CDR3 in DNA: TGTGCCAGTAGTACGACTATTTCCTACAATGAGCAGTTCTTC. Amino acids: CASSTTISYNEQFF.

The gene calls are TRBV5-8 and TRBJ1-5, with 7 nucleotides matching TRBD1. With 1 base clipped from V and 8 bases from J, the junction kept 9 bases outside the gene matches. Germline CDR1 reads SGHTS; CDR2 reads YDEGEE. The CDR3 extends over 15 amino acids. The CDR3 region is CASSLQGEVKEPQHF. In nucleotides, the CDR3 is TGTGCCAGCAGCTTGCAGGGGGAGGTAAAAGAGCCCCAGCATTTT.

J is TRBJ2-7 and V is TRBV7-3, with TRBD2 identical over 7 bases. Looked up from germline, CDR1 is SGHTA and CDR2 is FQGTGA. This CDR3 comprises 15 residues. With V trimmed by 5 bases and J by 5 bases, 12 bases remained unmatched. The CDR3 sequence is CASSPRGGSDNEQYF. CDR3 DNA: TGTGCCAGCAGCCCTCGGGGCGGGAGCGACAACGAGCAGTACTTC.

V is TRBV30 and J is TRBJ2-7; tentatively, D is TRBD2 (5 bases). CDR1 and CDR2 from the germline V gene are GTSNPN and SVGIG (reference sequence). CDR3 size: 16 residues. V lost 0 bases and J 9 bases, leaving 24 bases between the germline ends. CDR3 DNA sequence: TGTGCCTGGAGTGTACTAGAACCCCCCCACTTAGCCGGGCAGTACTTC. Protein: CAWSVLEPPHLAGQYF.

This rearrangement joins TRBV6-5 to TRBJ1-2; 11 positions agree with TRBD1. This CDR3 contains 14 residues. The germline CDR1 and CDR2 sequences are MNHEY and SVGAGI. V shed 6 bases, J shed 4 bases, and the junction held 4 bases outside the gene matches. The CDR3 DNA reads TGTGCCAGCAGAAGGACAGGGGGCCTCTATGGCTACACCTTC. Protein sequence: CASRRTGGLYGYTF.

CDR3: CASSTPRGLAGRETQYF. DNA of the CDR3: TGTGCCAGCAGCACTCCCAGGGGACTAGCGGGACGCGAGACCCAGTACTTC. This chain connects TRBV21-1 to TRBJ2-5; the table assigns TRBD2, which was not confirmed against the DNA. TRBV21-1 is tagged as a pseudogene. This CDR3 region has 17 residues.

CDR3 residues: CASSSPHKGDREYQPQHF. CDR3 DNA sequence: TGTGCCAGCAGTTCCCCGCATAAGGGGGACAGGGAGTATCAGCCCCAGCATTTT. This chain connects TRBV28 to TRBJ1-5; TRBD1 agrees at 9 bases. CDR1 is MDHEN, CDR2 SYDVKM, per germline. This CDR3 comprises 18 residues. V lost 4 bases and J lost 5; bases outside the gene matches: 15.